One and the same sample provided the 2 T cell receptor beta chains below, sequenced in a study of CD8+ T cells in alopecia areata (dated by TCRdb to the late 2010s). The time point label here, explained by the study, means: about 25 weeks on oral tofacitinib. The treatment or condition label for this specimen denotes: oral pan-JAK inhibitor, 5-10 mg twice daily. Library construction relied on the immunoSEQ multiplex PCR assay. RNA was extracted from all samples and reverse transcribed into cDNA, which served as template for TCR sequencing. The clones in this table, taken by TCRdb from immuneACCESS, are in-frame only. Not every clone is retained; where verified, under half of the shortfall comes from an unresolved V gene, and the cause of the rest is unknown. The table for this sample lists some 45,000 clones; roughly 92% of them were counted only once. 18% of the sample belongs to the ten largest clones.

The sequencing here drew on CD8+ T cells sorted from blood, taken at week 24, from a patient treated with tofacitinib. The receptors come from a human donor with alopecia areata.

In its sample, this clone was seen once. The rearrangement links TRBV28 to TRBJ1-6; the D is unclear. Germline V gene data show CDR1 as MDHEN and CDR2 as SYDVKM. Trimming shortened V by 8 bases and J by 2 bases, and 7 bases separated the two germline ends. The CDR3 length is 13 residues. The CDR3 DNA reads TGTGCCAGCGGCGCCACCTATAATTCACCCCTCCACTTT. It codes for CASGATYNSPLHF.

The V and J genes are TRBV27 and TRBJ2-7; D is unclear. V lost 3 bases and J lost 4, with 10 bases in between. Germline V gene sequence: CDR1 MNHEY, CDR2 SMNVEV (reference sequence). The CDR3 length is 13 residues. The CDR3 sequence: CASSLAASYEQYF. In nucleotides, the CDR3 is TGTGCCAGCAGTTTGGCCGCGAGTTACGAGCAGTACTTC.